What follows are 14 T cell receptor beta chains derived from one specimen sequenced in a study of spatial heterogeneity in lung cancer. From the 5' RACE reads, TCRdb called clonotypes with MiXCR, one entry per CDR3 protein. The sample yields 9,500 to 14,000 distinct CDR3 sequences, around 4% seen once. Specified time point: sample taken at primary tumor resection. Whole RNA came from tumor, nontumor lung or frozen PBMC and was sequenced without being sorted. Sample: normal lung tissue next to the tumor, taken at surgery. The receptors come from a male donor with early-stage non-small cell lung cancer.

This clonotype was detected many times. The library was built for alpha chains, so this beta chain is an off-target read and its size means little. The chain combines TRBV11-2 with TRBJ2-1, with 8 bases aligning to TRBD2. V lost 1 base and J lost 9; bases outside the gene matches: 5. Germline assignment: CDR1 SGHAT and CDR2 FQNNGV. This CDR3 is 14 amino acids long. In DNA, the CDR3 is TGTGCCAGCAGCTTAGTAGCGGGATTAGGTGAGCAGTTCTTC. Its translation: CASSLVAGLGEQFF.

This clonotype has a count of ten or more. This beta chain is off target for a library built for alpha chains, so its abundance means little. This chain joins TRBV4-2 and TRBJ1-2, with TRBD1 matching over 7 bases. After removal of 1 base from V and 3 bases from J, the junction contained 2 bases not matched to a gene. The CDR3 loop spans 14 amino acids. Germline values: CDR1 LGHNA, CDR2 YNFKEQ. The CDR3 sequence is CASSQATGDYGYTF. The CDR3 DNA sequence: TGTGCCAGCAGCCAAGCAACAGGGGACTATGGCTACACCTTC.

This clonotype has ten or more counts. Found in a library prepared for alpha chains, this beta chain is an off-target read, and its abundance has little meaning. The chain has TRBV20-1 and TRBJ2-3; D may be TRBD2 (6 bases). The CDR3 consists of 14 residues. The V end was cut by 3 bases, the J end by 2 bases, with 12 bases between. In germline, CDR1 is DFQATT, CDR2 SNEGSKA (reference sequence). The CDR3, as DNA: TGCAGTGCTAGTAGCGGTGACCTCACAGATACGCAGTATTTT. Translation gives CSASSGDLTDTQYF.

This clonotype showed up many times. Because the library targeted alpha chains, this beta chain is an off-target read whose size means little. V is TRBV10-3 and J is TRBJ2-1; TRBD2 matches 7 bases. From germline, CDR1 is ENHRY and CDR2 SYGVKD. Losses at the gene ends were 2 bases for V and 8 bases for J; bases not matched to a gene: 6. The length of the CDR3 is 14 residues. The CDR3 loop reads CAISEQTSLDEQFF. CDR3 bases: TGTGCCATCAGTGAGCAGACTAGCCTTGATGAGCAGTTCTTC.

This clonotype occurred many times. This beta chain turned up in a library designed for alpha chains; as an off-target read, its abundance says little. The chain has TRBV2 and TRBJ1-5; D unresolved. Trimming left V 1 base short and J 5 bases short, with 12 bases between. Per germline, CDR1 SNHLY and CDR2 FYNNEI. The CDR3 loop spans 15 amino acids. In DNA form, the CDR3 reads TGTGCCAGCAGTGAAGGCACCAATCGATATCAGCCCCAGCATTTT. This translates into CASSEGTNRYQPQHF.

By frequency in the sample, this clonotype is medium-sized. This beta chain turned up in a library designed for alpha chains; as an off-target read, its abundance says little. J is TRBJ2-7 and V is TRBV6-5; TRBD1 matches at 8 bases. The CDR3 length is 15 residues. Germline loops: CDR1 MNHEY, CDR2 SVGAGI. With 0 bases clipped from V and 2 bases from J, the junction kept 3 bases outside the gene matches. The CDR3 reads CASSYSTGQAYEQYF. The CDR3 DNA reads as TGTGCCAGCAGTTACTCGACGGGACAGGCCTACGAGCAGTACTTC.

This clonotype was detected ten times or more. In a library made to pick up alpha chains, this beta chain is a stray read with a size that means little. V gene TRBV3-1 combines with J gene TRBJ2-7; D uncertain. This CDR3 has 13 residues. The germline V and J ends were trimmed by 3 bases and 3 bases, with 9 bases remaining between them. In germline, CDR1 is LGHDT, CDR2 YNNKEL (reference sequence). The DNA of the CDR3 is TGTGCCAGCAGCCACGCTGGGGACTACGAGCAGTACTTC. Translating it yields CASSHAGDYEQYF.

This clonotype qualifies as medium-sized. A library made for alpha chains picked up this beta chain off target, so its size means little. The gene calls are TRBV7-8 and TRBJ2-1; 10 nucleotides agree with TRBD2. V shed 4 bases, J shed 9 bases, and the junction held 9 bases outside the gene matches. This CDR3 has 15 residues. Germline V lookup: CDR1 SGHVS, CDR2 FQNEAQ. In DNA, the CDR3 is TGTGCCAGCAGCTCTAGCGGGAGAGGAGGAGGTGAGCAGTTCTTC. Its translation is CASSSSGRGGGEQFF.

The sample holds many counts of this clonotype. Little can be read into the size of this beta chain, an off-target read in a library designed for alpha chains. The J gene is TRBJ1-2, the V gene TRBV27; D may be TRBD1 (6 bases). This CDR3 is built from 13 residues. The germline V gene has CDR1 MNHEY and CDR2 SMNVEV (reference sequence). Trimming stripped 6 bases from V and 2 bases from J, with 10 bases between. The CDR3 DNA reads TGTGCCAGCAGAGAAACAGGGAACTATGGCTACACCTTC. Translating gives CASRETGNYGYTF.

This clonotype was seen many times. As an off-target read in a library built for alpha chains, this beta chain has a frequency of little significance. The chain combines TRBV7-9 with TRBJ2-3; D is possibly TRBD2 (6 bases). The CDR3 runs to 15 residues. CDR1 is SEHNR and CDR2 is FQNEAQ in the germline V gene (reference sequence). Trimming pared 3 bases from V and 1 base from J, leaving 11 bases between. The CDR3 nucleotides read TGTGCCAGCAGCTTGGGAGCGGGTGGCACAGATACGCAGTATTTT. It yields the protein CASSLGAGGTDTQYF.

This clonotype was observed at least ten times. A library made for alpha chains picked up this beta chain off target, so its size means little. The chain has TRBV29-1 and TRBJ1-5, with D maybe TRBD1 (5 bases). CDR3 length equals 15 residues. Germline V gene sequence: CDR1 SQVTM, CDR2 ANQGSEA. The V gene lost 0 bases and the J gene lost 1 base, with 10 bases spanning the gap. The CDR3 region has the DNA TGCAGCGTTGAAGATAGGACAAACAGCAATCAGCCCCAGCATTTT. Translation gives CSVEDRTNSNQPQHF.

This clonotype has ten or more counts. As an off-target read in a library built for alpha chains, this beta chain has a frequency of little significance. The chain recombines TRBV12-3 or TRBV12-4 with TRBJ1-6, with D possibly being TRBD1 (5 bases). The CDR3 totals 15 residues. V was trimmed by 4 bases and J by 7 bases, leaving 14 bases between them. The CDR3 sequence: CASSSRGGSNSPLHF. CDR3 DNA: TGTGCCAGCAGTTCCCGCGGGGGGTCAAATTCACCCCTCCACTTT.

This clonotype qualifies as medium-sized. With the library built for alpha chains, this beta chain is off target and its frequency is not meaningful. The chain uses TRBV7-3 and TRBJ1-5, with D uncertain. The CDR3 spans 12 residues. V lost 4 bases and J 2 bases, leaving 3 bases between the germline ends. Germline V gene sequence: CDR1 SGHTA, CDR2 FQGTGA. In DNA form, the CDR3 reads TGTGCCAGCAGCTCAGGCAATCAGCCCCAGCATTTT. Its translation: CASSSGNQPQHF. The complete variable domain, with remaining parts taken from reference TRBV7-3 and TRBJ1-5, reads GAGVSQTPSNKVTEKGKYVELRCDPISGHTALYWYRQSLGQGPEFLIYFQGTGAADDSGLPNDRFFAVRPEGSVSTLKIQRTERGDSAVYLCASSSGNQPQHFGDGTRLSIL.

This clonotype was detected many times. This beta chain came through as a stray read in a library set up for alpha chains, and its size says little. V gene TRBV5-1 combines with J gene TRBJ2-7; D is uncertain. The germline CDR1 and CDR2 sequences are SGHRS and YFSETQ. Between the trimmed V and J ends, which lost 5 bases and 1 base, there was a span of 4 bases. The CDR3 contains 11 residues. Here the CDR3 reads CASRGSYEQYF. The CDR3 DNA is TGCGCCAGCAGGGGTTCCTACGAGCAGTACTTC.